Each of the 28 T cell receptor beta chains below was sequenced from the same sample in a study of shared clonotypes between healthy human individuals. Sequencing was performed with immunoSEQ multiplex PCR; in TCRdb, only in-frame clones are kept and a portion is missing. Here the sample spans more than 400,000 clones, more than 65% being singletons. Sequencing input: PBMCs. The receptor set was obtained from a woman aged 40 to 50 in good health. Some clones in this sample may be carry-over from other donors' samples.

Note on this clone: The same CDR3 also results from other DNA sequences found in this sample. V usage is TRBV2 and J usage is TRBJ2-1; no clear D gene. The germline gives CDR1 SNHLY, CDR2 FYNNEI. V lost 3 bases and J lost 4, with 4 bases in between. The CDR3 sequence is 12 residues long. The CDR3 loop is CASSDTYNEQFF. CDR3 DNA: TGTGCCAGCAGTGACACTTACAATGAGCAGTTCTTC.

CDR3 region: CASSKGGWDTEAFF. CDR3 DNA sequence: TGTGCCAGCAGCAAAGGGGGGTGGGACACTGAAGCTTTCTTT. The chain recombines TRBV6-5 with TRBJ1-1, with D possibly being TRBD1 (6 bases). The V gene's germline CDR1 is MNHEY and CDR2 SVGAGI. The CDR3 is 14 residues long. Trimming stripped 6 bases from V and 3 bases from J, with 14 bases between.

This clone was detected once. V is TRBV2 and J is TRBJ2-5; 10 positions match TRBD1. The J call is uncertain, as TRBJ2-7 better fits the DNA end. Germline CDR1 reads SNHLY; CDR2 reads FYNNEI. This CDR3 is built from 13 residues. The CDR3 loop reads CASGRGQGVEQYF. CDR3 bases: TGTGCCAGCGGGCGAGGACAGGGGGTCGAGCAGTACTTC.

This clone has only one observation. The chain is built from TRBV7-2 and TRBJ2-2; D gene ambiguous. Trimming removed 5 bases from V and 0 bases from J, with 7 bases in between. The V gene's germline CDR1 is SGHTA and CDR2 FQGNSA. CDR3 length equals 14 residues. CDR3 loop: CASSPTTNTGELFF. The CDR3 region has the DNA TGTGCCAGCAGCCCGACAACGAACACCGGGGAGCTGTTTTTT.

CDR3 in DNA: TGCGCCAGCAGCTCCGGGGCCAGCACAGATACGCAGTATTTT. Its protein product is CASSSGASTDTQYF. The chain uses TRBV5-1 and TRBJ2-3; the D call may be TRBD1 or TRBD2 (5 bases each). The CDR3 is 14 residues long. Germline assignment: CDR1 SGHRS and CDR2 YFSETQ. Trimming left V 3 bases short and J 0 bases short, with 8 bases between. The entire variable domain, with the rest obtained from reference TRBV5-1 and TRBJ2-3, is as follows: KAGVTQTPRYLIKTRGQQVTLSCSPISGHRSVSWYQQTPGQGLQFLFEYFSETQRNKGNFPGRFSGRQFSNSRSEMNVSTLELGDSALYLCASSSGASTDTQYFGPGTRLTVL.

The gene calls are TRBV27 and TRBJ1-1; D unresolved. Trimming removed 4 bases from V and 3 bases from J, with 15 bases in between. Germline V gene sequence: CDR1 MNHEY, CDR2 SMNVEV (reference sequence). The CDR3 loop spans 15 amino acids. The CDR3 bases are TGTGCCAGCAGTTGGGTCTATGAGAGGGACACTGAAGCTTTCTTT. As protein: CASSWVYERDTEAFF.

CDR3 region: CARSPREGPYNEQFF. The CDR3 DNA sequence: TGCGCCAGGTCTCCGCGGGAGGGCCCCTACAATGAGCAGTTCTTC. This sequence joins TRBV10-2 and TRBJ2-1; 9 bases are shared with TRBD2. V trimming: 9 bases; J trimming: 2 bases; junction bases outside the gene matches: 8. From germline, CDR1 is WSHSY and CDR2 SAAADI. The CDR3 is made up of 15 amino acids.

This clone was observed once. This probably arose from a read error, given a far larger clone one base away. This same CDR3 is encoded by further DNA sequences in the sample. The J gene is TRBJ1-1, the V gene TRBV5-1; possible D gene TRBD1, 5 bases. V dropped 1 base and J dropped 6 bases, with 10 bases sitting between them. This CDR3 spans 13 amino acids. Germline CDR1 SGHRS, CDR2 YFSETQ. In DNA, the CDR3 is TGCGCCAGCAGCTTGCAGGGCGCGCCTGAAGCTTTCTTT. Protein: CASSLQGAPEAFF.

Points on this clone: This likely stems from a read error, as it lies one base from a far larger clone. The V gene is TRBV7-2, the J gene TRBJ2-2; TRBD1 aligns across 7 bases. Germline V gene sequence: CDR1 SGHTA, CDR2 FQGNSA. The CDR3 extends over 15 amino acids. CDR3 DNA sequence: TGTGCCAGCGGGGATCAGACAGGGAACACCGGGGAGCTGCTTTTT. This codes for CASGDQTGNTGELLF.

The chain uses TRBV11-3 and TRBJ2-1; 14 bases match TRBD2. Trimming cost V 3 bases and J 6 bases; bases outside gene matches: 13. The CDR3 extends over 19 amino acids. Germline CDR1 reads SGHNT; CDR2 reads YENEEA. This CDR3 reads CASSLLGPGLAGVGNEQFF. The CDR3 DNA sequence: TGTGCCAGCAGCTTGTTAGGCCCGGGACTAGCGGGAGTTGGCAATGAGCAGTTCTTC.

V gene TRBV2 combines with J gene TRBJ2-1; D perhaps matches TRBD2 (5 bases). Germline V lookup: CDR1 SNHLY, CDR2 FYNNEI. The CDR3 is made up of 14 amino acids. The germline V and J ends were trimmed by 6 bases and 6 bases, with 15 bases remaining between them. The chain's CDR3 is CASRKEESGNEQFF. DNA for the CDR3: TGTGCCAGCAGGAAGGAGGAGTCGGGCAATGAGCAGTTCTTC.

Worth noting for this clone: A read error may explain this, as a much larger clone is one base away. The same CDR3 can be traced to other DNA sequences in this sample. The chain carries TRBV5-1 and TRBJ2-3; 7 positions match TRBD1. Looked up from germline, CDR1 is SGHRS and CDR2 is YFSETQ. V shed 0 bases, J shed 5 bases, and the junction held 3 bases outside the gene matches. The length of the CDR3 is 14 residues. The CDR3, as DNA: TGCGCCAGCAGCTTGGGTCAGGGGGAAGATACGCAGTATTTT. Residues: CASSLGQGEDTQYF.

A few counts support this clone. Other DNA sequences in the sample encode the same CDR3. CDR3 in DNA: TGTGCCAGCAGTGAAGCAGAGAACACTGAAGCTTTCTTT. Amino acids: CASSEAENTEAFF. The chain joins TRBV2 to TRBJ1-1, with no clear D. Looked up from germline, CDR1 is SNHLY and CDR2 is FYNNEI. V was trimmed by 0 bases and J by 1 base, leaving 3 bases between them. The CDR3 is made up of 13 amino acids.

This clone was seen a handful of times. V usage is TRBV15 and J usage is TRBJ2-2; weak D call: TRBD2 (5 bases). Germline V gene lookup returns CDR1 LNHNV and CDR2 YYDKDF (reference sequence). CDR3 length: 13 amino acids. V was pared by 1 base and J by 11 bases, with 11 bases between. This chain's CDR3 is CATSRVAAAELFF. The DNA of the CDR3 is TGTGCCACCAGCAGAGTAGCAGCGGCTGAGCTGTTTTTT.

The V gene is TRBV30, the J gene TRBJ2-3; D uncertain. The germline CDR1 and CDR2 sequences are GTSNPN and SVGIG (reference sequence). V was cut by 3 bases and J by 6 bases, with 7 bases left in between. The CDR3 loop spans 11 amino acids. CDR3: CAWSDRDTQYF. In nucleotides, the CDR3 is TGTGCCTGGAGCGATAGGGATACGCAGTATTTT. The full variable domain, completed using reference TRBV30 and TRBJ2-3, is SQTIHQWPATLVQPVGSPLSLECTVEGTSNPNLYWYRQAAGRGLQLLFYSVGIGQISSEVPQNLSASRPQDRQFILSSKKLLLSDSGFYLCAWSDRDTQYFGPGTRLTVL.

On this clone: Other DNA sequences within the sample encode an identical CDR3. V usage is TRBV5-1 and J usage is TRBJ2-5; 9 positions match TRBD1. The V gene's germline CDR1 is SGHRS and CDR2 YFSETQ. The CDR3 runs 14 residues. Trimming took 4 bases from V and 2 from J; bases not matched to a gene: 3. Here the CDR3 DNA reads TGCGCCAGCAGCAGAGGGACAGGGCAAGAGACCCAGTACTTC. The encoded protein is CASSRGTGQETQYF. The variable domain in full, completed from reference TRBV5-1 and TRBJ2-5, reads KAGVTQTPRYLIKTRGQQVTLSCSPISGHRSVSWYQQTPGQGLQFLFEYFSETQRNKGNFPGRFSGRQFSNSRSEMNVSTLELGDSALYLCASSRGTGQETQYFGPGTRLLVL.

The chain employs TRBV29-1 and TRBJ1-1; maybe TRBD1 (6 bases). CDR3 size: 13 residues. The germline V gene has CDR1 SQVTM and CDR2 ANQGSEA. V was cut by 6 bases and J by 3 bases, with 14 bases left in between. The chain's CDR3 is CSVKRAGDTEAFF. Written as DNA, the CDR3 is TGCAGCGTCAAGAGGGCAGGGGACACTGAAGCTTTCTTT.

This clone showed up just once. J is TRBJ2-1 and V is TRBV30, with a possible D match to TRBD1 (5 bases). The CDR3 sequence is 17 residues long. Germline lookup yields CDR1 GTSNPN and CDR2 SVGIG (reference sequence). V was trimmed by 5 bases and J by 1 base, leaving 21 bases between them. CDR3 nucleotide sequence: TGTGCCTGGGGACCCCCCCTTGGCAAGGGGTCCTACAATGAGCAGTTCTTC. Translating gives CAWGPPLGKGSYNEQFF.

The DNA for the CDR3 is TGCGCCAGCAGCTTGGATTGGAGGAACACTGAAGCTTTCTTT. This translates into CASSLDWRNTEAFF. The chain uses TRBV5-1 and TRBJ1-1; D is undetermined. Per germline, CDR1 SGHRS and CDR2 YFSETQ. The CDR3 contains 14 residues. V was clipped by 0 bases and J by 1 base, with 7 bases between them.

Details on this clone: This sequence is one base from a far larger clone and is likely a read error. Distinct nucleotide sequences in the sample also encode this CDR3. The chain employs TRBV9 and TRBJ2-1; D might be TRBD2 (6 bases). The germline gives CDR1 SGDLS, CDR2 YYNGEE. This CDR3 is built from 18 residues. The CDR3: CASSVAYSGGVSYNEQFF. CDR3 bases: TGTGCCAGCAGCGTAGCCTATAGTGGCGGGGTCTCCTATAATGAGCAGTTCTTC.

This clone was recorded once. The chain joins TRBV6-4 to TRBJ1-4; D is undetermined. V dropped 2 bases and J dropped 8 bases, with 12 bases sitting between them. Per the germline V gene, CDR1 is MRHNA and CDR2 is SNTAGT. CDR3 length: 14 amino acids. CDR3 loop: CASSDGRVPEKLFF. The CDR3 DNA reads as TGTGCCAGCAGTGACGGGCGGGTCCCCGAAAAACTGTTTTTT.

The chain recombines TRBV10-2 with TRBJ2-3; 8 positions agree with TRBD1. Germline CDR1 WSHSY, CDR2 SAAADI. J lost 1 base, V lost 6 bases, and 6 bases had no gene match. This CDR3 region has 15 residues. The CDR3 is CASRRRGQRTDTQYF. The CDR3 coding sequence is TGCGCCAGCAGACGCAGGGGGCAACGCACAGATACGCAGTATTTT.

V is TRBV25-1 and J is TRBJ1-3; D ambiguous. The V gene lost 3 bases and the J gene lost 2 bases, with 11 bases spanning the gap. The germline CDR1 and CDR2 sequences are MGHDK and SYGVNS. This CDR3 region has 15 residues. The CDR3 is CASSESAPPGNTIYF. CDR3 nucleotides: TGTGCCAGCAGTGAGTCCGCGCCTCCTGGAAACACCATATATTTT.

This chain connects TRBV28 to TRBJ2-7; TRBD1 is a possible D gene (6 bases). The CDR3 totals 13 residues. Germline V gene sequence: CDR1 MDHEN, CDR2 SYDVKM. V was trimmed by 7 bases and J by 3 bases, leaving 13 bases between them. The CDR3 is CASTPDSFYEQYF. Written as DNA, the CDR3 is TGTGCCAGCACCCCGGACAGTTTCTACGAGCAGTACTTC.

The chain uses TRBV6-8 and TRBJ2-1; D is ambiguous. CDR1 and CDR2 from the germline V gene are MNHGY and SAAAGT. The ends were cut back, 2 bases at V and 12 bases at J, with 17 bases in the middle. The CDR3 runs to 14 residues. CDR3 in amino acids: CASSYPAGYRTQFF. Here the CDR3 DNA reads TGTGCCAGCAGTTACCCCGCCGGGTACCGGACGCAGTTCTTC.

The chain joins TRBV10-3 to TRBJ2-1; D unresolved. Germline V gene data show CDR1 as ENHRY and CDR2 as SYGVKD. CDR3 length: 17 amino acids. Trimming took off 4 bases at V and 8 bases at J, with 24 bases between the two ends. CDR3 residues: CAISVGGQSSHVYEQFF. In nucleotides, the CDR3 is TGTGCCATCAGTGTGGGCGGCCAGAGTAGCCATGTCTATGAGCAGTTCTTC.

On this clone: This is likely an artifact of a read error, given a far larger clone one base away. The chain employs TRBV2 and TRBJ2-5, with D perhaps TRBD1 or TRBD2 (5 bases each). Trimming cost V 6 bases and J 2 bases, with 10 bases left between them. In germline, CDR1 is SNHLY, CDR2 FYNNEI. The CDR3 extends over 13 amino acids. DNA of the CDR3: TGTGCCAGCAGCCGGGGCGGACAAGAGACCCAGTACTTC. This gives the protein CASSRGGQETQYF.

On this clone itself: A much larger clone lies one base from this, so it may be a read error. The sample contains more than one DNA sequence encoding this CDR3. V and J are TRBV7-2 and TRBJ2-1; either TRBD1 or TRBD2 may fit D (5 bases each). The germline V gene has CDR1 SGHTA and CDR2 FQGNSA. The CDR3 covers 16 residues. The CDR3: CASSPHGGELGNEQFF. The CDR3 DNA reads TGCGCCAGCAGCCCCCATGGGGGTGAATTGGGGAATGAGCAGTTCTTC.